The subject of this entry is one T cell receptor (beta chain). What it binds is not known. Looked up from germline, CDR1 is SGHTA and CDR2 is FQGNSA. This CDR3 has 13 residues. V was pared by 1 base and J by 3 bases, with 7 bases between. Time point described: baseline, week 1 (first vaccination visit). Treatment specified: pre-vaccination baseline after standard-of-care therapy. This record belongs to a study of a mutant IDH1 vaccine in newly diagnosed glioma. Study information: Among treated patients, roughly 62% were male and 37.5% female, and mean age was approximately 40 years. Earlier care involved radiotherapy, temozolomide, or both, and the majority received both.

Study conclusions and caveats: With respect to changes in top peripheral T cell clonotypes, pseudoprogression seemed unrelated. Under 95% of patients showed vaccine-induced immune responses across multiple MHC alleles.

Clones were sequenced by immunoSEQ multiplex PCR, and TCRdb holds only the in-frame ones, with some missing. This sample has around 89,000 clones, with 83% found just once. V is TRBV7-2 and J is TRBJ2-7; D is possibly TRBD2 (5 bases). Source: PBMCs, taken from a glioma patient treated with radiotherapy, temozolomide or both. The receptor was derived from a woman aged 50 to 65 with glioma. The CDR3 DNA reads TGTGCCAGCAGCTTAGTTCGGGGCTACGAGCAGTACTTC. It yields the protein CASSLVRGYEQYF.